The clone carrying this TCR beta chain was detected many times. The record originates from a study of molecular identifiers for immune sequencing clone quantification. Previously described methods with listed TCR primers produced the bulk TCR libraries. Each CDR3 protein gets one entry after TCRdb re-called the PCR reads with MiXCR. The table records around 470,000 distinct CDR3 sequences, about a fifth of them present only once. Sequenced input: naive CD8+ T cells from blood, with Jurkat cell RNA spiked in. Sample subset: FACS-sorted CD8+CD4-CCR7+CD45RA+ naive T cells. The clonotype was recovered from a human donor in good health. Some libraries in this study had Jurkat cell RNA spiked in.

CDR3 protein: CASSLHEHTDFYEQYF. In DNA, the CDR3 is TGTGCCAGCAGCTTACACGAGCACACCGACTTCTACGAGCAGTACTTC. The rearrangement links TRBV7-2 to TRBJ2-7; no reliable D call. Looked up from germline, CDR1 is SGHTA and CDR2 is FQGNSA. The CDR3 runs 16 residues. The ends were cut back, 2 bases at V and 3 bases at J, with 17 bases in the middle. Full variable domain (rest looked up from reference TRBV7-2 and TRBJ2-7): GAGVSQSPSNKVTEKGKDVELRCDPISGHTALYWYRQSLGQGLEFLIYFQGNSAPDKSGLPSDRFSAERTGGSVSTLTIQRTQQEDSAVYLCASSLHEHTDFYEQYFGPGTRLTVT.